The 17 T cell receptor beta chains in this list originate from one sample, sequenced in a study of blood T cell repertoires in COVID-19 (dated by TCRdb to 2020 to 2021). Libraries came from the immunoSEQ multiplex PCR assay. In TCRdb, the immuneACCESS table is reduced to in-frame sequences with V and J assigned. These tables do not hold every clone; where another copy was compared, an unresolved V gene accounts for under half, and the others remain unexplained. The sample table contains roughly 200,000 clones; only one count was recorded for about four fifths of them. Around 4% of the sample belongs to the ten largest clones. The specimen sequenced was peripheral blood. The receptors shown here come from a man in his fifties with active or convalescent COVID-19.

The chain has TRBV18 and TRBJ1-4, with D perhaps matching TRBD1 (6 bases). Germline CDR1 reads KGHSH; CDR2 reads LQKENI. Deletions cut 4 bases from V and 0 bases from J, with 12 bases between. This CDR3 is built from 16 residues. CDR3 sequence reads: CASSLVRDTTNEKLFF. The CDR3 DNA is TGTGCCAGCTCACTCGTTCGGGACACAACTAATGAAAAACTGTTTTTT.

V and J are TRBV19 and TRBJ2-3, with D possibly TRBD1 on 5 matching bases. V was cut by 5 bases and J by 3 bases, with 9 bases left in between. The CDR3 totals 13 residues. Per the germline V gene, CDR1 is LNHDA and CDR2 is SQIVND (reference sequence). The CDR3 nucleotides read TGTGCCAGTAGTGTTGACAGAACAGATACGCAGTATTTT. Its protein is CASSVDRTDTQYF.

This chain uses TRBV28 with TRBJ2-2, with D perhaps matching TRBD1 (6 bases). The germline gives CDR1 MDHEN, CDR2 SYDVKM. V lost 3 bases, J lost 5 bases, and 16 bases lay in between. The CDR3 totals 16 residues. The CDR3: CASSFQRQVRTGELFF. The CDR3 bases are TGTGCCAGCAGTTTCCAGCGACAGGTTAGGACCGGGGAGCTGTTTTTT.

The V gene is TRBV5-1, the J gene TRBJ2-5; tentative D call: TRBD2 (5 bases). The CDR3 length is 12 residues. In germline, CDR1 is SGHRS, CDR2 YFSETQ. V shed 0 bases and J shed 9 bases, with 9 bases lying between them. CDR3: CASSLELGPQYF. The CDR3 DNA follows: TGCGCCAGCAGCTTGGAACTAGGGCCCCAGTACTTC.

This clone appeared a single time. This chain uses TRBV12-3 or TRBV12-4 with TRBJ1-1; D is perhaps TRBD1 (5 bases). V was clipped by 7 bases and J by 0 bases, with 9 bases between them. The CDR3 sequence is 13 residues long. CDR3 in amino acids: CASIGQLNTEAFF. For the CDR3, the DNA is TGTGCCAGCATCGGACAATTGAACACTGAAGCTTTCTTT.

This chain links TRBV30 with TRBJ2-7, with 9 bases that match TRBD1. The germline CDR1 and CDR2 sequences are GTSNPN and SVGIG (reference sequence). The CDR3 sequence is 15 residues long. The ends lost 5 bases at V and 3 bases at J; junction bases unmatched: 11. The CDR3 loop reads CAWEPGQGFGYEQYF. The CDR3 DNA reads TGTGCCTGGGAGCCGGGACAGGGTTTCGGCTACGAGCAGTACTTC.

In this sample, this clone turned up a few times. CDR3 bases: TGCGCCAGCAGCTTGGACGGGATCAATGGCTACACCTTC. Protein product: CASSLDGINGYTF. This chain uses TRBV5-1 with TRBJ1-2; D unresolved. CDR3 length equals 13 residues. The V end was cut by 0 bases, the J end by 6 bases, with 9 bases between. Per the germline V gene, CDR1 is SGHRS and CDR2 is YFSETQ.

The chain couples TRBV2 to TRBJ2-7; D remains unclear. The V end was cut by 1 base, the J end by 2 bases, with 12 bases between. CDR3 length: 15 residues. CDR1 and CDR2 from the germline V gene are SNHLY and FYNNEI. CDR3 coding DNA: TGTGCCAGCAGTGAAGTATCAGGAACCGCCTACGAGCAGTACTTC. As protein: CASSEVSGTAYEQYF. Using reference TRBV2 and TRBJ2-7 for the parts outside the CDR3, the full variable domain is EPEVTQTPSHQVTQMGQEVILRCVPISNHLYFYWYRQILGQKVEFLVSFYNNEISEKSEIFDDQFSVERPDGSNFTLKIRSTKLEDSAMYFCASSEVSGTAYEQYFGPGTRLTVT.

The chain recombines TRBV30 with TRBJ1-6, with 8 nucleotides matching TRBD1. The V gene's germline CDR1 is GTSNPN and CDR2 SVGIG (reference sequence). V gave up 1 base and J gave up 7 bases; unmatched junction bases: 9. The CDR3 length is 16 residues. The CDR3 loop reads CAWSATGGRLNSPLHF. Here the CDR3 DNA reads TGTGCCTGGAGTGCCACAGGGGGTCGTCTAAATTCACCCCTCCACTTT.

The V and J genes are TRBV4-1 and TRBJ1-5; tentatively, D is TRBD1 (5 bases). Germline assignment: CDR1 MGHRA and CDR2 YSYEKL. The ends were cut back, 0 bases at V and 1 base at J, with 10 bases in the middle. This CDR3 spans 16 amino acids. The CDR3 coding sequence is TGCGCCAGCAGCCAAGAGGGTCCAGGGAGCAATCAGCCCCAGCATTTT. Its translation: CASSQEGPGSNQPQHF.

The genes are TRBV19 and TRBJ1-5, with 7 bases that match TRBD1. With 5 bases clipped from V and 2 bases from J, the junction kept 6 bases outside the gene matches. Per the germline V gene, CDR1 is LNHDA and CDR2 is SQIVND (reference sequence). The CDR3 runs 15 residues. CDR3 bases: TGTGCCAGTAGTGTACAGGGGTGGGGCAATCAGCCCCAGCATTTT. Its protein product is CASSVQGWGNQPQHF.

V and J are TRBV6-5 and TRBJ1-1; 9 bases align to TRBD1. Germline V gives CDR1 MNHEY, CDR2 SVGAGI. V was clipped by 6 bases and J by 4 bases; unmatched bases: 6. This CDR3 region has 14 residues. The CDR3 DNA follows: TGTGCCAGCAGGAGGGACAGGGCCACCACTGAAGCTTTCTTT. Its translation is CASRRDRATTEAFF.

The chain carries TRBV20-1 and TRBJ1-1, with D unclear. This CDR3 is 11 amino acids long. CDR1 and CDR2 (germline): DFQATT, SNEGSKA (reference sequence). With 7 bases removed from V and 1 base from J, the gap between germline ends came to 7 bases. CDR3 loop: CSGSGNTEAFF. CDR3 in DNA: TGCAGTGGTTCCGGGAACACTGAAGCTTTCTTT.

This sequence joins TRBV27 and TRBJ2-2; 10 nucleotides align to TRBD2. The trim removed 5 bases at V and 0 bases at J, leaving 9 bases unmatched. This CDR3 is built from 18 residues. The germline V gene has CDR1 MNHEY and CDR2 SMNVEV (reference sequence). CDR3 amino acids: CASSPIFTSGTNTGELFF. The DNA for the CDR3 is TGTGCCAGCAGTCCGATTTTTACTAGCGGGACGAACACCGGGGAGCTGTTTTTT.

This CDR3 is CASSHGQGRNSPLHF. DNA of the CDR3: TGTGCCAGCAGTCATGGACAGGGGCGCAATTCACCCCTCCACTTT. The chain couples TRBV6-6 to TRBJ1-6; 9 bases map to TRBD1. Germline CDR1 and CDR2: MNHNY and SVGAGI (reference sequence). V shed 5 bases, J shed 7 bases, and the junction held 6 bases outside the gene matches. The CDR3 spans 15 residues.

The chain is built from TRBV7-9 and TRBJ1-5; the D gene is possibly TRBD1 (5 bases). Trimming shortened V by 3 bases and J by 2 bases, and 8 bases separated the two germline ends. The CDR3 is 14 residues long. Germline V gives CDR1 SEHNR, CDR2 FQNEAQ (reference sequence). CDR3 sequence reads: CASSFGAGNQPQHF. The CDR3 bases are TGTGCCAGCAGCTTTGGGGCAGGCAATCAGCCCCAGCATTTT.

J is TRBJ2-1 and V is TRBV29-1, with a possible D match to TRBD2 (6 bases). Germline V gene data show CDR1 as SQVTM and CDR2 as ANQGSEA. Between the trimmed V and J ends, which lost 5 bases and 4 bases, there was a span of 18 bases. This CDR3 contains 15 residues. This chain's CDR3 is CSVKVPGVLYNEQFF. The CDR3 DNA reads TGCAGCGTTAAGGTCCCGGGAGTCTTGTACAATGAGCAGTTCTTC.